This TCR beta chain emerged from a study of shared clonotypes between healthy human individuals. Losses at the gene ends were 2 bases for V and 8 bases for J; bases not matched to a gene: 5. Germline V CDR1 and CDR2: SGHKS, YYEKEE (reference sequence). The CDR3 runs to 14 residues. Naive CD8 populations comprised CD45RO-negative cells positively selected for CCR7, excluding terminally differentiated effector memory CD45RA+ cells. Repertoires were generated with immunoSEQ multiplex PCR, while TCRdb's copy carries only in-frame clones and drops some. The data contain roughly 850,000 clones, around 96% of them singletons.

The chain recombines TRBV5-5 with TRBJ1-4; TRBD1 aligns across 8 bases. The specimen sequenced was naive CD8+ T cells sorted from blood. The source of this sequence is a man between 25 and 39 years old in good health. CDR3 residues: CASSFIWTGEKLFF. The CDR3 DNA sequence: TGTGCCAGCAGCTTCATTTGGACAGGGGAAAAACTGTTTTTT. Using reference TRBV5-5 and TRBJ1-4 for the parts outside the CDR3, the full variable domain is DAGVTQSPTHLIKTRGQQVTLRCSPISGHKSVSWYQQVLGQGPQFIFQYYEKEERGRGNFPDRFSARQFPNYSSELNVNALLLGDSALYLCASSFIWTGEKLFFGSGTQLSVL.